The 29 T cell receptor beta chains presented below share a single source sample, sequenced in a study of T cell responses to AZD1222 COVID-19 vaccine. TCRdb keeps only in-frame clones here, not all; method: immunoSEQ multiplex PCR. The sample has about 120,000 clones, 75% to 95% seen once; the top ten hold 4.2%. Sequenced here: peripheral blood, sampled 28 days after the second dose of the MenACWY control vaccine. Source of these receptors: an adult who received the MenACWY meningococcal vaccine as a control.

This clone was seen only once. The gene calls are TRBV6-5 and TRBJ2-2; D may match TRBD1 or TRBD2 (6 bases each). Per germline, CDR1 MNHEY and CDR2 SVGAGI. The CDR3 covers 13 residues. With 6 bases removed from V and 7 bases from J, the gap between germline ends came to 12 bases. The CDR3: CASSRLGGGELFF. The DNA of the CDR3 is TGTGCCAGCAGCAGACTAGGGGGCGGGGAGCTGTTTTTT.

The chain joins TRBV7-9 to TRBJ2-3, with 7 bases identical to TRBD1. This CDR3 is 17 amino acids long. Germline lookup yields CDR1 SEHNR and CDR2 FQNEAQ (reference sequence). After removal of 5 bases from V and 1 base from J, the junction contained 12 bases not matched to a gene. As DNA, the CDR3 is TGTGCCAGCAGCCCTGACAGGGACAGAAGTGGCACAGATACGCAGTATTTT. This sequence encodes CASSPDRDRSGTDTQYF. Based on the CDR3 plus reference TRBV7-9 and TRBJ2-3, the full variable domain is DTGVSQNPRHKITKRGQNVTFRCDPISEHNRLYWYRQTLGQGPEFLTYFQNEAQLEKSRLLSDRFSAERPKGSFSTLEIQRTEQGDSAMYLCASSPDRDRSGTDTQYFGPGTRLTVL.

This clone appeared a few times. V usage is TRBV6-1 and J usage is TRBJ1-1; 8 bases are a match to TRBD1. Per the germline V gene, CDR1 is MNHNS and CDR2 is SASEGT. Trimming at V came to 3 bases and at J to 4 bases, leaving 7 bases not matched to a gene. This CDR3 is built from 15 residues. The CDR3 coding sequence is TGTGCCAGCAGTGAGATATGGACAGGGAGCACTGAAGCTTTCTTT. Encoded protein: CASSEIWTGSTEAFF.

A remark on this clone: The junction shows a germline mismatch at one end, possibly a read error. This chain joins TRBV3-1 (or the pseudogene TRBV3-2) and TRBJ1-2, with D unclear. The CDR3 runs 13 residues. The germline CDR1 and CDR2 sequences are LGHDT and YNNKEL (reference sequence). The CDR3 DNA reads TGTGCCAGCAGCCAGGCCCCCACCACTTGGGAGGCCTTC. It yields the protein CASSQAPTTWEAF.

The V call is TRBV27, the J call TRBJ1-1; D gene unclear. This CDR3 spans 13 amino acids. The V gene's germline CDR1 is MNHEY and CDR2 SMNVEV (reference sequence). Trimming stripped 3 bases from V and 6 bases from J, with 11 bases between. CDR3 residues: CASSFTLPSEAFF. CDR3 coding DNA: TGTGCCAGCAGTTTCACGCTCCCTTCTGAAGCTTTCTTT.

The chain uses TRBV15 and TRBJ2-5; weak D call: TRBD1 (5 bases). Trimming took 1 base from V and 5 from J, leaving 17 bases between them. Germline V gives CDR1 LNHNV, CDR2 YYDKDF (reference sequence). CDR3 length: 16 residues. This CDR3 reads CATSRGSTGLEETQYF. Here the CDR3 DNA reads TGTGCCACCAGCAGAGGCAGCACAGGCCTGGAGGAGACCCAGTACTTC.

The genes are TRBV6-2 or TRBV6-3 and TRBJ2-7, with D perhaps TRBD2 (5 bases). Between the trimmed V and J ends, which lost 2 bases and 3 bases, there was a span of 11 bases. The germline CDR1 and CDR2 sequences are MNHEY and SVGEGT. The CDR3 extends over 14 amino acids. As DNA, the CDR3 is TGTGCCAGCAGTTACACGGCAGGAGGCTACGAGCAGTACGTC. Translated: CASSYTAGGYEQYV.

V and J are TRBV3-1 (or the pseudogene TRBV3-2) and TRBJ2-3; D call uncertain. Germline V gene sequence: CDR1 LGHDT, CDR2 YNNKEL (reference sequence). V was clipped by 1 base and J by 2 bases, with 13 bases between them. The length of the CDR3 is 16 residues. CDR3 DNA: TGTGCCAGCAGCCAAGCCCTCCCAAAAAACACAGATACGCAGTATTTT. Its translation is CASSQALPKNTDTQYF.

The chain carries TRBV25-1 and TRBJ1-6; maybe TRBD1 (5 bases). Trimming pared 5 bases from V and 5 bases from J, leaving 13 bases between. The CDR3 is 15 amino acids. Looked up from germline, CDR1 is MGHDK and CDR2 is SYGVNS. For the CDR3, the DNA is TGTGCCAGCAGTCCCGAGGGACCCCATAATTCACCCCTCCACTTT. Its translation: CASSPEGPHNSPLHF.

V gene TRBV19 combines with J gene TRBJ2-3, with 11 bases fitting TRBD1. Germline trimming cut 4 bases from V and 4 bases from J; bases unmatched to any gene: 7. The CDR3 has 16 amino acids. Germline V gene sequence: CDR1 LNHDA, CDR2 SQIVND (reference sequence). The CDR3 DNA reads as TGTGCCAGTAGTAGCCGGGACAGGGGGATGGCAGATACGCAGTATTTT. Protein sequence: CASSSRDRGMADTQYF. Using reference TRBV19 and TRBJ2-3 for the parts outside the CDR3, the full variable domain is DGGITQSPKYLFRKEGQNVTLSCEQNLNHDAMYWYRQDPGQGLRLIYYSQIVNDFQKGDIAEGYSVSREKKESFPLTVTSAQKNPTAFYLCASSSRDRGMADTQYFGPGTRLTVL.

The V gene is TRBV2, the J gene TRBJ2-7; D is unclear. Germline CDR1 SNHLY, CDR2 FYNNEI. This CDR3 is 14 amino acids long. The V end was cut by 4 bases, the J end by 4 bases, with 14 bases between. The CDR3 sequence is CASSAGLTLYEQYF. DNA of the CDR3: TGTGCCAGCAGTGCTGGGTTAACCCTTTACGAGCAGTACTTC. The full variable domain, rest sourced from reference TRBV2 and TRBJ2-7, is EPEVTQTPSHQVTQMGQEVILRCVPISNHLYFYWYRQILGQKVEFLVSFYNNEISEKSEIFDDQFSVERPDGSNFTLKIRSTKLEDSAMYFCASSAGLTLYEQYFGPGTRLTVT.

The V call is TRBV12-3 or TRBV12-4, the J call TRBJ2-3, with D tentatively TRBD1 (6 bases). There are 13 residues in the CDR3. The V and J ends lost 6 bases and 2 bases respectively, with 9 bases between them. The CDR3 reads CASSGQFTDTQYF. The CDR3 bases are TGTGCCAGCAGCGGACAGTTCACAGATACGCAGTATTTT.

The genes are TRBV7-9 and TRBJ2-3; D might be TRBD2 (5 bases). Deletions cut 5 bases from V and 5 bases from J, with 17 bases between. The CDR3 has 15 amino acids. Germline V CDR1 and CDR2: SEHNR, FQNEAQ (reference sequence). The CDR3 spells CASSPRGVEGDTQYF. Written as DNA, the CDR3 is TGTGCCAGCAGCCCTCGTGGGGTTGAGGGAGATACGCAGTATTTT.

The chain couples TRBV6-7 to TRBJ2-5; perhaps TRBD1 as D (6 bases). TRBV6-7 is identified as an open reading frame with a role that is uncertain. Between the trimmed V and J ends, which lost 2 bases and 0 bases, there was a span of 16 bases. CDR3 length: 17 amino acids. The CDR3 DNA reads TGTGCCAGCAGTTACGGTAACTCTCAGGGGTACCAAGAGACCCAGTACTTC. Amino acid sequence: CASSYGNSQGYQETQYF.

The chain has TRBV20-1 and TRBJ2-3; 8 bases agree with TRBD2. V shed 3 bases, J shed 7 bases, and the junction held 9 bases outside the gene matches. Germline-derived CDR1 and CDR2 are DFQATT and SNEGSKA (reference sequence). The length of the CDR3 is 14 residues. CDR3 in DNA: TGCAGTGCTAGTCATAGCGGGATGGGAAATACGCAGTATTTT. This codes for CSASHSGMGNTQYF.

This sequence joins TRBV6-5 and TRBJ2-7; TRBD2 matches at 8 bases. Germline V gene sequence: CDR1 MNHEY, CDR2 SVGAGI. With V trimmed by 0 bases and J by 3 bases, 4 bases remained unmatched. This CDR3 region has 15 residues. As DNA, the CDR3 is TGTGCCAGCAGTTACTCTGGCGGGGGGTTCTACGAGCAGTACGTC. Encoded protein: CASSYSGGGFYEQYV.

The chain links TRBV15 to TRBJ1-1, with TRBD1 as a possible D gene (6 bases). V was shortened by 2 bases and J by 1 base, with 14 bases between the two germline ends. Looked up from germline, CDR1 is LNHNV and CDR2 is YYDKDF (reference sequence). The length of the CDR3 is 16 residues. DNA of the CDR3: TGTGCCACCAGCAGAACGGGTGACAGGTCGAACACTGAAGCTTTCTTT. It specifies CATSRTGDRSNTEAFF.

The V call is TRBV4-2, the J call TRBJ2-1; maybe TRBD2 (6 bases). This CDR3 comprises 17 residues. Germline-derived CDR1 and CDR2 are LGHNA and YNFKEQ. V was shortened by 0 bases and J by 1 base, with 13 bases between the two germline ends. The CDR3 reads CASSQDVLAISYNEQFF. The CDR3 nucleotides are TGTGCCAGCAGCCAAGATGTACTAGCTATATCCTACAATGAGCAGTTCTTC.

The chain is built from TRBV9 and TRBJ2-2, with D perhaps matching TRBD1 (6 bases). Deletions cut 5 bases from V and 0 bases from J, with 8 bases between. This CDR3 is 14 amino acids long. Germline V gene sequence: CDR1 SGDLS, CDR2 YYNGEE. In DNA, the CDR3 is TGTGCCAGCAGAGGACAGACGAACACCGGGGAGCTGTTTTTT. Protein: CASRGQTNTGELFF.

The CDR3 sequence is CASSFWARRYNEQFF. In DNA form, the CDR3 reads TGTGCCAGCAGCTTTTGGGCGAGGAGGTACAATGAGCAGTTCTTC. The chain carries TRBV5-6 and TRBJ2-1; D perhaps matches TRBD2 (5 bases). The V end was cut by 2 bases, the J end by 4 bases, with 13 bases between. Germline V gene data show CDR1 as SGHDT and CDR2 as YYEEEE. This CDR3 contains 15 residues. Supplemented by reference TRBV5-6 and TRBJ2-1, the full variable domain reads DAGVTQSPTHLIKTRGQQVTLRCSPKSGHDTVSWYQQALGQGPQFIFQYYEEEERQRGNFPDRFSGHQFPNYSSELNVNALLLGDSALYLCASSFWARRYNEQFFGPGTRLTVL.

V usage is TRBV14 and J usage is TRBJ1-1; 9 positions agree with TRBD1. In germline, CDR1 is SGHDN, CDR2 FVKESK. The CDR3 length is 15 residues. With V trimmed by 3 bases and J by 4 bases, 6 bases remained unmatched. CDR3 residues: CASSHLGTGFTEAFF. DNA for the CDR3: TGTGCCAGCAGCCATCTCGGGACAGGGTTCACTGAAGCTTTCTTT.

This clone showed up just a few times. V and J are TRBV11-3 and TRBJ2-1, with a weak D call TRBD2 (6 bases). CDR1 and CDR2 from the germline V gene are SGHNT and YENEEA. V gave up 3 bases and J gave up 0 bases, with 9 bases separating them. The CDR3 length is 15 residues. DNA for the CDR3: TGTGCCAGCAGCTTTAGCGGAAGCTCCTACAATGAGCAGTTCTTC. Translation: CASSFSGSSYNEQFF.

The chain recombines TRBV28 with TRBJ1-6; a weak D match, TRBD1 (5 bases). This CDR3 spans 15 amino acids. V lost 1 base and J 7 bases, leaving 11 bases between the germline ends. Per the germline V gene, CDR1 is MDHEN and CDR2 is SYDVKM. The CDR3 protein is CASSLYYGANSPLHF. The CDR3 DNA reads as TGTGCCAGCAGTTTATATTACGGGGCCAATTCACCCCTCCACTTT.

The chain employs TRBV20-1 and TRBJ2-3; TRBD2 matches at 7 bases. The CDR3 runs 15 residues. The J segment lost 0 bases and the V segment lost 3 bases, leaving 6 bases of the junction unmatched. Germline loops: CDR1 DFQATT, CDR2 SNEGSKA (reference sequence). The DNA for the CDR3 is TGCAGTGCTAGTTCTGGGGGGGATAGCACAGATACGCAGTATTTT. The encoded protein is CSASSGGDSTDTQYF.

The CDR3 sequence: CASTAVSWKETQYF. CDR3 nucleotides: TGCGCCAGCACCGCGGTCTCGTGGAAAGAGACCCAGTACTTC. This chain links TRBV10-2 with TRBJ2-5; D ambiguous. The V end lost 7 bases, the J end lost 3 bases, and 15 bases lay between the germline ends. The CDR3 length is 14 residues. Germline CDR1 reads WSHSY; CDR2 reads SAAADI.

This chain connects TRBV28 to TRBJ2-7, with 9 positions matching TRBD1. The CDR3 contains 14 residues. After removal of 3 bases from V and 7 bases from J, the junction contained 7 bases not matched to a gene. Germline V gene sequence: CDR1 MDHEN, CDR2 SYDVKM. The CDR3 reads CASSLAGTGREQYV. The DNA of the CDR3 is TGTGCCAGCAGTTTGGCCGGGACAGGGCGGGAGCAGTACGTC.

This clone was found once. The chain carries TRBV7-9 and TRBJ1-1, with TRBD1 as a possible D gene (6 bases). Germline lookup yields CDR1 SEHNR and CDR2 FQNEAQ (reference sequence). The CDR3 loop spans 15 amino acids. The V end lost 2 bases, the J end lost 1 base, and 11 bases lay between the germline ends. Here the CDR3 DNA reads TGTGCCAGCAGCTTAAGGGGGGGACCGAACACTGAAGCTTTCTTT. Its protein product is CASSLRGGPNTEAFF.

The V and J genes are TRBV28 and TRBJ1-1; 12 bases fit TRBD1. J lost 7 bases, V lost 5 bases, and 11 bases had no gene match. The CDR3 length is 16 residues. The germline gives CDR1 MDHEN, CDR2 SYDVKM. Here the CDR3 reads CASSIAEGQGALEAFF. The CDR3 DNA reads TGTGCCAGCAGTATCGCCGAGGGACAGGGGGCCCTTGAAGCTTTCTTT.

V gene TRBV12-3 or TRBV12-4 combines with J gene TRBJ1-5; 10 bases agree with TRBD1. The CDR3 has 13 amino acids. After removal of 7 bases from V and 9 bases from J, the junction contained 6 bases not matched to a gene. CDR3 DNA: TGTGCCAGCAACCGACAGGGGGCATGGCCCCAGCATTTT. Its translation: CASNRQGAWPQHF.